A single sample gave rise to the 9 T cell receptor beta chains below, sequenced in a study of shared clonotypes between healthy human individuals. Assay used: immunoSEQ multiplex PCR; TCRdb lists only in-frame clones, some missing. This sample has 2 million to 2.5 million clones, with 85% to 95% found just once. The source material was naive CD4+ T cells from PBMCs. Documented subset: CD45RA+ positively selected. Receptor source: a young man in good health. Some clones in this sample may be carry-over from other donors' samples.

The CDR3 here is CASSHQGENTEAFF. The CDR3 DNA reads as TGTGCCAGCAGCCACCAGGGGGAGAACACTGAAGCTTTCTTT. The chain carries TRBV7-9 and TRBJ1-1; 7 bases fit TRBD1. The CDR3 length is 14 residues. V dropped 5 bases and J dropped 1; count of bases not matched to a gene: 4. Germline lookup yields CDR1 SEHNR and CDR2 FQNEAQ (reference sequence).

The chain uses TRBV5-3 and TRBJ2-7; D uncertain. TRBV5-3 is marked as an open reading frame, function uncertain. V lost 7 bases to trimming and J lost 3 bases, with 11 bases between them. The CDR3 spans 12 residues. CDR3 bases: TGTGCCAGACTGGCAGACCACTACGAGCAGTACTTC. It encodes CARLADHYEQYF.

The chain carries TRBV18 and TRBJ2-1; TRBD2 agrees at 9 bases. The CDR3 totals 16 residues. Trimming cost V 3 bases and J 6 bases; bases outside gene matches: 9. Looked up from germline, CDR1 is KGHSH and CDR2 is LQKENI. CDR3 in DNA: TGTGCCAGCTCACCGACGCCGGGACTAGCAGGCAATGAGCAGTTCTTC. Residues: CASSPTPGLAGNEQFF.

J is TRBJ1-2 and V is TRBV6-1; 9 bases line up with TRBD1. J lost 2 bases, V lost 5 bases, and 6 bases had no gene match. This CDR3 contains 15 residues. The germline V gene encodes CDR1 MNHNS and CDR2 SASEGT. The CDR3 loop is CASSLRTGENYGYTF. Here the CDR3 DNA reads TGTGCCAGCAGTTTACGGACAGGGGAGAACTATGGCTACACCTTC.

This chain connects TRBV28 to TRBJ2-7, with D possibly called TRBD1 or TRBD2 (5 bases each). V lost 6 bases and J lost 5, with 11 bases in between. CDR1 is MDHEN, CDR2 SYDVKM, per germline. The CDR3 extends over 12 amino acids. This chain's CDR3 is CASSPLGDEQYF. In DNA form, the CDR3 reads TGTGCCAGCAGCCCGTTGGGGGACGAGCAGTACTTC.

The count of this clone is one. The J gene is TRBJ2-7, the V gene TRBV19, with a tentative D call TRBD2 (6 bases). CDR3 length: 16 residues. Trimming pared 5 bases from V and 2 bases from J, leaving 19 bases between. The V gene's germline CDR1 is LNHDA and CDR2 SQIVND (reference sequence). CDR3 amino acids: CASSSNPGLITYEQYF. The CDR3 DNA sequence: TGTGCCAGTAGTTCCAACCCGGGACTCATTACCTACGAGCAGTACTTC.

The J gene is TRBJ2-3, the V gene TRBV5-4; D is unclear. V shed 1 base and J shed 5 bases, with 11 bases lying between them. Per the germline V gene, CDR1 is SGHNT and CDR2 is YYREEE (reference sequence). The CDR3 runs 14 residues. The CDR3 protein is CASSLMGSEDTQYF. CDR3 nucleotide sequence: TGTGCCAGCAGCTTGATGGGGTCTGAAGATACGCAGTATTTT. The complete variable domain, with remaining parts taken from reference TRBV5-4 and TRBJ2-3, reads ETGVTQSPTHLIKTRGQQVTLRCSSQSGHNTVSWYQQALGQGPQFIFQYYREEENGRGNFPPRFSGLQFPNYSSELNVNALELDDSALYLCASSLMGSEDTQYFGPGTRLTVL.

This clone is a singleton in its sample. This chain links TRBV7-2 with TRBJ1-2, with 7 bases that match TRBD1. The CDR3 is made up of 14 amino acids. V lost 5 bases, J lost 8 bases, and 11 bases stayed unmatched. Per the germline V gene, CDR1 is SGHTA and CDR2 is FQGNSA. CDR3 amino acids: CASSPAGGGRGYTF. The CDR3 coding sequence is TGTGCCAGCAGCCCAGCAGGGGGTGGGAGAGGCTACACCTTC.

The CDR3 reads CASSISGTRSYNEQFF. CDR3 nucleotide sequence: TGTGCCAGTAGTATATCTGGGACTCGTTCCTACAATGAGCAGTTCTTC. The chain is built from TRBV19 and TRBJ2-1; D perhaps matches TRBD2 (6 bases). V was trimmed by 2 bases and J by 1 base, leaving 12 bases between them. From germline, CDR1 is LNHDA and CDR2 SQIVND (reference sequence). This CDR3 region has 16 residues.